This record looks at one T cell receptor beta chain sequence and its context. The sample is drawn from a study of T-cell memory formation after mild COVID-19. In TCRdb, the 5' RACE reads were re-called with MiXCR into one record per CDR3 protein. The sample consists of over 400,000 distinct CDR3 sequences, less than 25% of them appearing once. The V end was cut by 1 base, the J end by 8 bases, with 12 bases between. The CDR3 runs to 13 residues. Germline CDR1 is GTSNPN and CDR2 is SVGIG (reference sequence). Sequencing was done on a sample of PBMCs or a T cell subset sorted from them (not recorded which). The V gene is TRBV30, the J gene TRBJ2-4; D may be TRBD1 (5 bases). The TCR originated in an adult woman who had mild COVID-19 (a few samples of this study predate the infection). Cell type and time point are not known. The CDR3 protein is CAWSGQTPYIQYF. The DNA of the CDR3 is TGTGCCTGGAGTGGACAGACGCCCTACATTCAGTACTTC.